The T cell receptor (beta chain) under discussion was sequenced for a study of tumor-infiltrating lymphocytes in primary liver carcinoma. Production of TCR beta cDNA used approximately 480 ng total RNA together with a constant-region primer. Generation of the TCR beta libraries relied on three nested multiplex PCR rounds using slightly modified ARM-PCR. The first two PCR rounds used TRBV1-TRBV30 forward primers with a C-beta reverse primer, about 10 cycles each. TCRdb analysed the multiplex PCR reads with MiXCR anew, one entry per CDR3 protein. Of 80,000 to 100,000 distinct CDR3 sequences listed, 68% are singletons. As for this clonotype: No antigen is known for it. This may come from a read error, since a much larger clone is one base off.

V lost 0 bases, J lost 7 bases, and 14 bases stayed unmatched. The CDR3 is 18 residues long. Germline lookup yields CDR1 WNHNN and CDR2 SYGVQD (reference sequence). Taking 20-30 mg of unsorted bulk tissue, the authors co-extracted RNA and DNA. Study-level findings and limits: Tumor-adjacent and tumor-blood pairs overlapped less than tumor region pairs did.

This chain uses TRBV10-1 with TRBJ2-1, with TRBD2 identical over 8 bases. Sample: tumor-adjacent normal liver tissue. This TCR derives from a man aged 35 to 55 with primary liver carcinoma and hepatitis B virus infection. The CDR3 sequence is CASSESTCSGSSRNEQFF. DNA of the CDR3: TGCGCCAGCAGTGAGTCGACCTGCAGCGGGAGCTCTAGGAATGAGCAGTTCTTC.